This is a list of T cell receptor beta chains from one sample in a study of cytomegalovirus exposure and HLA in healthy donors. The repertoire was sequenced with immunoSEQ multiplex PCR; TCRdb's copy has only in-frame clones and lacks some. The data show roughly 170,000 clones, roughly 88% seen once. Sequencing used PBMCs. The receptors originated from a girl aged 2-10 years in good health and CMV-seropositive. CDR3s include the opening cysteine and the closing phenylalanine or tryptophan. D genes are given only for firm matches. The size of a clone is reported for some rows only, either as once, few or many, or as a class for expanded clones.

clone_size	d_call	v_call	cdr3_length	j_call	cdr3_nt	cdr3_aa
.	.	TRBV5-1	14	TRBJ2-1	TGCGCCAGCAGCATGACTAGTGGCCTTGATGAGCAGTTCTTC	CASSMTSGLDEQFF
once	.	TRBV6-6	15	TRBJ1-2	TGTGCCAGCAGTTACTCCGCAGGCGCTGGCTATGGCTACACCTTC	CASSYSAGAGYGYTF
.	TRBD2	TRBV25-1	16	TRBJ2-3	TGTGCCAGCAGTGATCGTCCTAGCGGGACTATTGATACGCAGTATTTT	CASSDRPSGTIDTQYF
.	.	TRBV7-9	15	TRBJ2-7	TGTGCCAGCAGCCTGGGGTCTCTGGAGGGATACGAGCAGTACTTC	CASSLGSLEGYEQYF
.	TRBD1	TRBV29-1	13	TRBJ1-1	TGCAGCGTTGTCAGGGGGATGAACACTGAAGCTTTCTTT	CSVVRGMNTEAFF
.	.	TRBV7-9	16	TRBJ2-3	TGTGCCAGCAGCTTAGCCGGTAGCGGACGCACAGATACGCAGTATTTT	CASSLAGSGRTDTQYF
.	TRBD1	TRBV15	16	TRBJ1-2	TGTGCCACCAGCAGGGGGGGACAGGGTTTATCAGGTGGCTACACCTTC	CATSRGGQGLSGGYTF
.	.	TRBV18	14	TRBJ1-1	TGTGCCAGCTCAGCAGTCGCAGTGAACACTGAAGCTTTCTTT	CASSAVAVNTEAFF
.	.	TRBV30	13	TRBJ2-7	TGTGCCACGGCCGCGGGAACTCTAGGCGAGCAGTACTTC	CATAAGTLGEQYF
.	TRBD1	TRBV25-1	16	TRBJ1-2	TGTGCCAGCAGTCGTCCCGGGACAGCCCTGGGTACCGGCTACACCTTC	CASSRPGTALGTGYTF
.	.	TRBV19	13	TRBJ1-2	TGTGCCAGTAGTATCGCGGGGGACTATGGCTACACCTTC	CASSIAGDYGYTF
.	TRBD1	TRBV5-1	16	TRBJ2-5	TGCGCCAGCAGCTTCCGCACGACAGGGGGCGATGAGACCCAGTACTTC	CASSFRTTGGDETQYF
.	.	TRBV5-6	14	TRBJ2-7	TGTGCCAGCAGCTTCAGGGGCGGTAACTACGAGCAGTACTTC	CASSFRGGNYEQYF
.	TRBD1	TRBV9	14	TRBJ1-5	TGTGCCAGCAGCTCTCGGACAGGGGGCCAGCCCCAGCATTTT	CASSSRTGGQPQHF
.	.	TRBV4-1	14	TRBJ2-5	TGCGCCAGCAGCCCGACAGTGGAGAGGGAGACCCAGTACTTC	CASSPTVERETQYF
.	TRBD1	TRBV5-1	14	TRBJ2-2	TGCGCCAGCAGCTGGGACAGCCTCACCGGGGAGCTGTTTTTT	CASSWDSLTGELFF
once	.	TRBV28	18	TRBJ2-7	TGTGCCATCAAACGAAAGGCCCCGACAGGCTTACCTTTCTACGAGCAGTACTTC	CAIKRKAPTGLPFYEQYF
.	.	TRBV30	11	TRBJ1-2	TGTGCCTGGAGTCAACAATGGGGCTACACCTTC	CAWSQQWGYTF
once	.	TRBV29-1	12	TRBJ2-7	TGCAGCGTGGCATCGAATTCCTACGAGCAGTACTTC	CSVASNSYEQYF
.	.	TRBV30	14	TRBJ1-6	TGTGCCTGGAGTTGGTCAGGGAGGGACTCACCCCTCCACTTT	CAWSWSGRDSPLHF
once	.	TRBV5-1	15	TRBJ2-3	TGCGCCAGCAGCACCGGAGGCAGGTACACAGATACGCAGTATTTT	CASSTGGRYTDTQYF
.	TRBD1	TRBV25-1	17	TRBJ1-2	TGTGCCAGCAGTGGGGGGACAGGGGGCGGGGGCTCTTATGGCTACACCTTC	CASSGGTGGGGSYGYTF
.	.	TRBV28	14	TRBJ1-3	TGTGCCAGCAGTTTACGGCAGGGTGGAAACACCATATATTTT	CASSLRQGGNTIYF
.	TRBD2	TRBV6-5	15	TRBJ2-1	TGTGCCAGCAGTTTTAGCGGGCCCGTAACAAGTGAGCAGTTCTTC	CASSFSGPVTSEQFF
.	TRBD1	TRBV6-5	16	TRBJ1-1	TGTGCCAGCAGTTTGGTCGGACAGGGTGGGAACACTGAAGCTTTCTTT	CASSLVGQGGNTEAFF
.	.	TRBV7-6	14	TRBJ2-1	TGTGCCAGCAGCTTAGATGGCAACAGGAATGAGCAGTTCTTC	CASSLDGNRNEQFF
.	.	TRBV7-9	16	TRBJ2-1	TGTGCCAGCAGCTTTACAGGGTCGGGGTTTTACAATGAGCAGTTCTTC	CASSFTGSGFYNEQFF
few	.	TRBV6-1	13	TRBJ1-1	TGTGCCAGCAGTGACGGCAGGGCCACTGAAGCTTTCTTT	CASSDGRATEAFF
.	.	TRBV19	15	TRBJ2-1	TGTGCCAGTAGTCCGCGACTAGTCCTGAACAATGAGCAGTTCTTC	CASSPRLVLNNEQFF
.	TRBD2	TRBV15	15	TRBJ2-3	TGTGCCACCAGCAAAGGACTAGCGGGGAGGCGTACGCAGTATTTT	CATSKGLAGRRTQYF
.	.	TRBV27	15	TRBJ1-6	TGTGCCAGCAGTTTCAGTAGCCAGCGTAATTCACCCCTCCACTTT	CASSFSSQRNSPLHF
.	.	TRBV28	12	TRBJ2-1	TGTGCCAGCAGTTCGACGGGCAATGAGCAGTTCTTC	CASSSTGNEQFF
.	.	TRBV15	16	TRBJ1-4	TGTGCCACCAGCGGACGGGAGCCAGCAACTAATGAAAAACTGTTTTTT	CATSGREPATNEKLFF
.	.	TRBV30	12	TRBJ2-1	TGTGCCTGGAGTTTACCGGGGGATGAGCAGTTCTTC	CAWSLPGDEQFF
.	TRBD2	TRBV5-1	15	TRBJ2-7	TGCGCCAGCAGCTTGGTGGTGGGAGCGGGAAGAGAGCAGTACTTC	CASSLVVGAGREQYF
.	TRBD1	TRBV4-1	16	TRBJ1-5	TGCGCCAGCAGCCCCGCAGGACAGGGTAGCAATCAGCCCCAGCATTTT	CASSPAGQGSNQPQHF
.	TRBD2	TRBV2	15	TRBJ2-1	TGTGCCGGGACTAGCGGGAGGAGCTCCTACAATGAGCAGTTCTTC	CAGTSGRSSYNEQFF
.	.	TRBV29-1	15	TRBJ1-2	TGCAGCGTTGAAGATCGGGGGTCTCCGATCTATGGCTACACCTTC	CSVEDRGSPIYGYTF
.	.	TRBV6-4	14	TRBJ1-4	TGTGCCAGCAGTGAGAGCCAGGAAAGTGAAAAACTGTTTTTT	CASSESQESEKLFF
.	.	TRBV29-1	14	TRBJ1-1	TGCAGCGTTATGGGGGGGCCCTTGGATAATGAAGCTTTCTTT	CSVMGGPLDNEAFF
.	.	TRBV5-4	15	TRBJ2-5	TGTGCCAGCAGCCCCACGGGGAGGACCCTAGAGACCCAGTACTTC	CASSPTGRTLETQYF
once	.	TRBV7-8	16	TRBJ2-1	TGTGCCAGCAGCTTAAAAGGGGGGGGCTCCTACAATGAGCAGTTCTTC	CASSLKGGGSYNEQFF
.	.	TRBV28	17	TRBJ2-1	TGTGCCAGCAGTTCCCATAGGGTAGGGAGCGCCTACAATGAGCAGTTCTTC	CASSSHRVGSAYNEQFF
.	.	TRBV5-8	13	TRBJ1-1	TGTGCCAGCAGCCCGAGGTTATGGACTGAAGCTTTCTTT	CASSPRLWTEAFF
.	.	TRBV18	13	TRBJ1-1	TGTGCCAGCTCAGGTGACAGTAACACTGAAGCTTTCTTT	CASSGDSNTEAFF
.	.	TRBV27	17	TRBJ1-2	TGTGCCAGCAGTTTATCCCGCGGGATAGGAGACGACTATGGCTACACCTTC	CASSLSRGIGDDYGYTF
.	TRBD2	TRBV2	15	TRBJ2-4	TGTGCCAGCGGGGATGGGACTAGGGTCAAAAACATTCAGTACTTC	CASGDGTRVKNIQYF
.	.	TRBV6-1	16	TRBJ2-1	TGTGCCGGCAGTGAAGCCTTGATTACAGGGCGGGATGAGCAGTTCTTC	CAGSEALITGRDEQFF
.	TRBD1	TRBV5-1	15	TRBJ1-2	TGCGCCAGCAGTCCCGGACAGGGGTTGAGCTATGGCTACACCTTC	CASSPGQGLSYGYTF
.	TRBD2	TRBV30	15	TRBJ2-1	TGTGCCTGGAGTGTACGGGCTAGCGGGGGAAATGAGCAGTTCTTC	CAWSVRASGGNEQFF
.	TRBD1	TRBV30	14	TRBJ2-7	TGTGCCTGGAGTGCCGGGACAGGGACTTACGAGCAGTACTTC	CAWSAGTGTYEQYF
.	.	TRBV5-1	13	TRBJ2-2	TGCGCCAGCAGCTCGGGACTCGACGGGGAGCTGTTTTTT	CASSSGLDGELFF
.	.	TRBV6-5	12	TRBJ1-2	TGTGCCAGCAGTTACTCACCGGGGAGCTACACCTTC	CASSYSPGSYTF
.	TRBD2	TRBV28	14	TRBJ2-3	TGTGCCAGCAGTTTAACTAGCGGCACAGATACGCAGTATTTT	CASSLTSGTDTQYF
once	.	TRBV30	13	TRBJ1-2	TGTGCCTGGAGTTTACGAAGCGATGGAGGCTACACCTTC	CAWSLRSDGGYTF
.	.	TRBV28	14	TRBJ1-3	TGTGCCAGCAGGCCCTTTCCAGGGGGAAACACCATATATTTT	CASRPFPGGNTIYF
once	.	TRBV5-5	12	TRBJ1-2	TGTGCCAGCAGCTTAAGGGGGTTGAAAGACACCTTC	CASSLRGLKDTF
.	.	TRBV30	12	TRBJ1-1	TGTGCCTGGGGGAGTTCGAACACTGAAGCTTTCTTT	CAWGSSNTEAFF
.	.	TRBV19	14	TRBJ2-1	TGTGCCACCTCAGGACAGGAGGGGGTCAATGAGCAGTTCTTC	CATSGQEGVNEQFF